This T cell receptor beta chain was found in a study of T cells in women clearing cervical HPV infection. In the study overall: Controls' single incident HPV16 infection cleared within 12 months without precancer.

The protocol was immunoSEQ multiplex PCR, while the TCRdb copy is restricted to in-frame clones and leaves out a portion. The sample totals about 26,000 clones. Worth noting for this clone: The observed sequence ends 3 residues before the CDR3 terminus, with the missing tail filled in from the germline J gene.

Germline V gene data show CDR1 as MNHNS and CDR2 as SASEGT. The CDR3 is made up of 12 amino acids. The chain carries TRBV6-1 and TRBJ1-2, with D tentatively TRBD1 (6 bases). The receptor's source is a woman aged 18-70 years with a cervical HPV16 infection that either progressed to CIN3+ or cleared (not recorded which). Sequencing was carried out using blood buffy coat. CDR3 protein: CASSARGEGYTF. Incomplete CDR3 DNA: TGTGCCAGCAGTGCCAGGGGAGAGGGC.